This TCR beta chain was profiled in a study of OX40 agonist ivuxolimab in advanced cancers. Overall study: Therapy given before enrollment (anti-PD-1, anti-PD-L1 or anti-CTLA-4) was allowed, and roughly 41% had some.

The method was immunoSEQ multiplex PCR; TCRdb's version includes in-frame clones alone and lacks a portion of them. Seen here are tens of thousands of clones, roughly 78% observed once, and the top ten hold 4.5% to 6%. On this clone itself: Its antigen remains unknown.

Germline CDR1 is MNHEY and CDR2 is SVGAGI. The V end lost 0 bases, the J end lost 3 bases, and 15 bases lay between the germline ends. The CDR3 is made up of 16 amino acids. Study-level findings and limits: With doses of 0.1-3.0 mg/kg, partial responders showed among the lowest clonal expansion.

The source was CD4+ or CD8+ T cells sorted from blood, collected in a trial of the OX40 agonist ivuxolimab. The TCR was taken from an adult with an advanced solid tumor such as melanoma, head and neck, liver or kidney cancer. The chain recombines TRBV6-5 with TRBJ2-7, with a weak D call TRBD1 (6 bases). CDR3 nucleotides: TGTGCCAGCAGTTACTCGGGGGCCTTCCTTAGCTACGAGCAGTACTTC. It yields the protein CASSYSGAFLSYEQYF.